This is a list of T cell receptor beta chains from one sample in a study of CD4 and CD8 cells across lung adenocarcinoma regions. MiXCR, applied by TCRdb to the PCR reads, yields one record per CDR3 protein. This table has approximately 5,000 distinct CDR3 sequences, almost 50% appearing once. The sequencing sample was made of CD8+ T cells from the margin of a lung tumor. Receptor source: a male donor with lung adenocarcinoma. The CD4 and CD8 labels of this study may be unreliable. The CDR3 runs from the conserved cysteine through the conserved F or W. A D gene is named only where the DNA matches it firmly. Rows may omit the clone size; those that give it use once, few, many or a size class.

clone size | J gene | V gene | D gene | CDR3 DNA | CDR3 protein
many | TRBJ2-1 | TRBV6-1 | TRBD1 | TGTGCCAGTCAGGGACAGGGGTACAATGAGCAGTTCTTC | CASQGQGYNEQFF
. | TRBJ2-2 | TRBV6-1 | . | TGTGCCAGCACCGTGCGCACAGATGCGCTGTTTTTT | CASTVRTDALFF
many | TRBJ2-6 | TRBV6-2/TRBV6-3 | TRBD1 | TGTGCCAGCAGTCGGGGGACAGGGGGTACGGGGGCCAACGTCCTGACTTTC | CASSRGTGGTGANVLTF
medium-sized | TRBJ2-1 | TRBV25-1 | . | TGTGCCAGCAGCGAGGGGACGCTTGAGCAGTTCTTC | CASSEGTLEQFF
few | TRBJ2-3 | TRBV6-1 | . | TGTGCCAGCAAGGCTAGCGGCACAGATACGCAGTATTTT | CASKASGTDTQYF
. | TRBJ2-3 | TRBV4-2 | . | TGTGCCAGCAGCCAAGGGGCCACCGAGGGGCAGTATTTT | CASSQGATEGQYF
. | TRBJ2-5 | TRBV25-1 | . | TGTGCCAGCAAGGGCAGCCAAGAGACCCAGTGCTTC | CASKGSQETQCF
few | TRBJ2-7 | TRBV2 | . | TGTGCCAGCAGCATTGCTAACTACGAGCAGTACTTC | CASSIANYEQYF
. | TRBJ2-1 | TRBV6-1 | . | TGTGCCAGCGGGAAAGGGCAGGAGTCCTACAATGCGCAGTTCTTC | CASGKGQESYNAQFF
. | TRBJ2-5 | TRBV6-5 | TRBD2 | TGTGCCAGCAGTTACCAGGCCGGGGGAGGGAGGACCCAGTACTTC | CASSYQAGGGRTQYF
few | TRBJ2-1 | TRBV5-1 | TRBD2 | TGCGCCAGCAGCCCCCGCGGTAGCGGGAGGGCCAATGAGCAGTTCTTC | CASSPRGSGRANEQFF
few | TRBJ2-1 | TRBV12-3/TRBV12-4 | TRBD1 | TGTGCCAGCAGTTTAATGGGACAGGGGGTCGGCGAGCAGTTCTTC | CASSLMGQGVGEQFF
. | TRBJ2-4 | TRBV6-5 | . | TGTGCCAGCAGTTACGGACAGTCGAACATTCAGTACTTC | CASSYGQSNIQYF
. | TRBJ1-2 | TRBV7-2 | . | TGTGCCAGCAGCTTATATAGTTGGGTGGTAGTAAATGGCTACACCTTC | CASSLYSWVVVNGYTF
many | TRBJ2-3 | TRBV12-3/TRBV12-4 | TRBD1 | TGTGCCAGCACCTGGGACAGTGAAGATACGCAGTATTTT | CASTWDSEDTQYF
. | TRBJ2-4 | TRBV27 | TRBD1 | TGTGCCAGCAGTTTGAATTCCGGGACAGGGGGCACAGATATTCAGTACTTC | CASSLNSGTGGTDIQYF
many | TRBJ2-7 | TRBV7-8 | . | TGTGCCAGCAGCTCCCTTGGGACCTACGAGCAGTACTTC | CASSSLGTYEQYF
medium-sized | TRBJ2-3 | TRBV6-4 | . | TGTGCCAGCAGTGACCGGGTCACAGATACGCAGTATTTT | CASSDRVTDTQYF
many | TRBJ2-1 | TRBV12-3/TRBV12-4 | TRBD1 | TGTGCCAGCATTTCGGACAGGGCTCCCAATGAGCAGTTCTTC | CASISDRAPNEQFF
. | TRBJ1-2 | TRBV2 | . | TGTGCCAGCAGTGAACTTTCGGCCGCCGCTTTTAACTATGGCTACACCTTC | CASSELSAAAFNYGYTF
few | TRBJ1-4 | TRBV10-1 | . | TGCGCCAGCAGCCCCGGCGGGGTTAATGAAAAACTGTTTTTT | CASSPGGVNEKLFF
. | TRBJ2-7 | TRBV6-1 | TRBD1 | TGTGCCAGCGGGGGACAGGGCTCCGAGCAGTACTTC | CASGGQGSEQYF
. | TRBJ2-1 | TRBV7-6 | TRBD2 | TGTGCCAGCAGCCCCGTTATCAGCGGGGGGGGGGGTGAGCAGTTCTTC | CASSPVISGGGGEQFF
. | TRBJ2-1 | TRBV7-3 | . | TGTGCCAGCAGCTTGAATCCGACCAGCAATGAGCAGTTCTTC | CASSLNPTSNEQFF
. | TRBJ2-3 | TRBV25-1 | . | TGTGCCAGCCGTGCCCAAGCGGGCAGGACTGATACGCAGTATTTT | CASRAQAGRTDTQYF
. | TRBJ2-3 | TRBV7-6 | . | . | CAGGFGGGNSDTQYF
. | TRBJ2-3 | TRBV6-1 | TRBD1 | TGTGCCAGCAGGGTCCTCCAGGCGGTTAGCACAGGGGAGCAGTATTTT | CASRVLQAVSTGEQYF
. | TRBJ2-5 | TRBV3-1 | . | TGTGCCAGCAGCCAAGACAGGGCTGAGCAGTACTTC | CASSQDRAEQYF
. | TRBJ1-5 | TRBV27 | TRBD1 | TGTGCCAGCAGGTTTACAGGGGGTAATCAGCCCCAGCATTTT | CASRFTGGNQPQHF
once | TRBJ2-4 | TRBV6-2/TRBV6-3 | . | TGTGCGGGCAGTGGGGCCGGAGCCCAAGAGATTCAGTACTTC | CAGSGAGAQEIQYF
many | TRBJ2-2 | TRBV7-7 | . | TGTGCTAGCAGCCCCAGGGGTAACACCGGGGAGCTGTTTTTT | CASSPRGNTGELFF
. | TRBJ1-2 | TRBV7-2 | . | TGTGCCAGCAGCTTAGACAGCGTCTATGGCTACACCTTC | CASSLDSVYGYTF
. | TRBJ2-5 | TRBV10-1 | TRBD2 | TGCGCCAGCGCGGGGGGTGCGCCAGTGCCAGATACCCAGTACTTC | CASAGGAPVPDTQYF
. | TRBJ1-1 | TRBV11-3 | . | TGTGCCAGCAGCTTAGAAACAGCGGCGGGGAACACTGAAGCTTTCTTT | CASSLETAAGNTEAFF
. | TRBJ2-1 | TRBV6-5 | . | TGTGCCAGCAGTTTCGCCGGGGGGCGCAAAGATGCGCAGTTCTTC | CASSFAGGRKDAQFF
many | TRBJ2-1 | TRBV7-3 | . | TGTGCCAGCAGCGTACCCGGGACAGCGGGAAATGAGCAGTTCTTC | CASSVPGTAGNEQFF
many | TRBJ2-1 | TRBV27 | . | TGTGCCACCCAGGGCCAGAACTCCTACAATGAGCAGTTCTTC | CATQGQNSYNEQFF
many | TRBJ2-2 | TRBV10-2 | . | TGCGCCAGCAGTGAGACGGCCAGAATGTTTTTT | CASSETARMFF
. | TRBJ2-7 | TRBV6-1 | . | TGTGCCAGCAGTGAGGCCGTATCCGACTCCTACGAGCAGTACTTC | CASSEAVSDSYEQYF
once | TRBJ2-3 | TRBV27 | TRBD1 | TGTGCCAGCAGTTTGAATTCCGGGACAGGGGACCCAGAGACGCAGTATTTC | CASSLNSGTGDPETQYF
. | TRBJ2-1 | TRBV10-3 | . | TGTGCCGGGGGGAGAGGGTACGGTGAGCAGTTCTTC | CAGGRGYGEQFF
. | TRBJ2-3 | TRBV27 | TRBD2 | TGTGCCAGCAGTTCGACTAGCGGGGCATTCACAGATACGCAGTATTTT | CASSSTSGAFTDTQYF
many | TRBJ1-5 | TRBV27 | . | TGTGCCAGCAGTATATACAGAGGGGATCAGCCCCAGCATTTT | CASSIYRGDQPQHF
medium-sized | TRBJ2-7 | TRBV6-1 | TRBD1 | TGTGCCAGCAGGCCGGGACAGGGGTACGAGCAGTACTTC | CASRPGQGYEQYF
. | TRBJ2-1 | TRBV6-5 | TRBD1 | TGTGCCAGCAGTTACAGCCAGGGGGCGGGTGAGCAGTTCTTC | CASSYSQGAGEQFF
many | TRBJ2-5 | TRBV5-1 | . | TGCGCCAGCAGCTTGATAGGCAAGAGGGAAGAGACCCAGTACTTC | CASSLIGKREETQYF
medium-sized | TRBJ1-2 | TRBV6-5 | . | TGTGCCAGCACCCTAGGGGGAACTGGCTACACCTTC | CASTLGGTGYTF
many | TRBJ2-5 | TRBV6-5 | . | TGTGCCAGCAGGGCAGGGCAGGAGACCCAGTACTTC | CASRAGQETQYF
few | TRBJ2-7 | TRBV4-1 | TRBD2 | TGCGCCAGCAGCTTGACTAGCGGGTCTAGCTCCTACGAGCAGTACTTC | CASSLTSGSSSYEQYF
medium-sized | TRBJ1-1 | TRBV6-1 | . | TGTGCCAGCAGTGCGGGGGTAAGGAGTGAAGCTTTCTTT | CASSAGVRSEAFF
many | TRBJ2-7 | TRBV6-5 | . | TGTGCCAGCAGTGATTCGAGTCGCTTGAGCGAGCAGTACTTC | CASSDSSRLSEQYF
once | TRBJ2-5 | TRBV6-1 | TRBD2 | TGTGCCAGCAGGGCCACCGGGACTAGCGGAGAGACCCAGTACTTC | CASRATGTSGETQYF
once | TRBJ2-3 | TRBV10-1 | . | TGCGCCAGCAGTGAAGGAGCGTGCGCCAAAGATACGCAGTATTTT | CASSEGACAKDTQYF
few | TRBJ2-1 | TRBV24-1 | TRBD2 | TGTGCCACCAGTGATCCCAGCGGGAGCGGCAATGAGCAGTTCTTC | CATSDPSGSGNEQFF
. | TRBJ2-1 | TRBV27 | . | TGTGCCAGCCGCCGAGGGGATTGGAGTGAGCAGTTCTTC | CASRRGDWSEQFF
many | TRBJ1-4 | TRBV6-1 | . | TGTGCCAGCAGTGAATGGGCGAACAGGGTTCAAAAACTGTTTTTT | CASSEWANRVQKLFF
. | TRBJ2-2 | TRBV6-1 | . | TGTGCCAGCCGCGGGGGCGGAACCGACACCGGGGAGCTGTTTTTT | CASRGGGTDTGELFF
. | TRBJ2-3 | TRBV27 | TRBD1 | TGTGCCAGCGGGGGCCCCCCGGGACAGGGCAAAGAGACGCAGTATTTT | CASGGPPGQGKETQYF